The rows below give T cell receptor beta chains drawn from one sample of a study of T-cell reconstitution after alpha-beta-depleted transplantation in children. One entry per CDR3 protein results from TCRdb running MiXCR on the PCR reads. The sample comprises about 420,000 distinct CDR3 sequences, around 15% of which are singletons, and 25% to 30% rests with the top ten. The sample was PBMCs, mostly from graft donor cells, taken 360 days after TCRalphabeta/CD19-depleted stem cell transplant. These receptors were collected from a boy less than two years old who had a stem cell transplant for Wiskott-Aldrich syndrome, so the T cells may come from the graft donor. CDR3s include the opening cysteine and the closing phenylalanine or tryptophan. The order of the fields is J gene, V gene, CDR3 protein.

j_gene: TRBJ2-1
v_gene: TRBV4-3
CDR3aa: CASSQEIQEGRASDEQFF

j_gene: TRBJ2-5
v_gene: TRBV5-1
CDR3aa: CASSQTSDQETQYF

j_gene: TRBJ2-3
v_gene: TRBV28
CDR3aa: CASSFSLAGWATDTQYF

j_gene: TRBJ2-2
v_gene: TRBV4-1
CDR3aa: CASSQEKQGGKLSWTGELFF

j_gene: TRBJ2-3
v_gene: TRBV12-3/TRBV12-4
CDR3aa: CASSPQGVTDTQYF

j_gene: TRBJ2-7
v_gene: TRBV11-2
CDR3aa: CASSLSLGARLEQYF

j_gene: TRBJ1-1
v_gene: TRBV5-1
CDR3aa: CASKGQGLNTEAFF

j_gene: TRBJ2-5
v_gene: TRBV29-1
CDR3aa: CSVVPFQETQYF

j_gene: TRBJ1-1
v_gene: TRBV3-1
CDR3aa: CASSQDLLGVGTEAFF

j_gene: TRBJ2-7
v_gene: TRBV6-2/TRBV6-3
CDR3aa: CASSYLSDGYEQYF

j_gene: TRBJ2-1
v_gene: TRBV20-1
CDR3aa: CSLSGGGYNEQFF

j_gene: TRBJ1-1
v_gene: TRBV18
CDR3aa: CASSLRDRGPEAFF

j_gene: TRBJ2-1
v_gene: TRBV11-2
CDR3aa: CASSLWFHGASGSLEQFF

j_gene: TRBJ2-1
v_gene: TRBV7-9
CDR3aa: CASSLDLAGGNEQFF

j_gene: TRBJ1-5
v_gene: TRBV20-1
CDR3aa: CSARENSNQPQHF

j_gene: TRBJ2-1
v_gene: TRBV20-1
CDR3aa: CSARKLLGTSGSLEQFF

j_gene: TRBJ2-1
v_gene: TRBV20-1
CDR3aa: CSARGGLAGGFYNEQFF

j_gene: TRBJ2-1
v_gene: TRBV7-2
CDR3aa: CATSLTGYNEQFF

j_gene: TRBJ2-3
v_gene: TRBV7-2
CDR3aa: CASSFTRFTDTQYF

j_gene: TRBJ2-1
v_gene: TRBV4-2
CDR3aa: CASSQDQISGAYNEQFF

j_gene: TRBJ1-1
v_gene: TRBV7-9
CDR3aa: CASSLVTGMNTEAFF

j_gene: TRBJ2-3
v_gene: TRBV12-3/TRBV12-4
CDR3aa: CASTRGLARDTQYF

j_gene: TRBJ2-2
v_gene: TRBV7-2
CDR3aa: CASSLGPAGTGELFF

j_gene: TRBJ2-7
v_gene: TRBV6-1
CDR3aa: CASSHGQTYEQYF

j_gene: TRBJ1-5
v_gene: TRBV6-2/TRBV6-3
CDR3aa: CASSSPAGGFGNQPQHF

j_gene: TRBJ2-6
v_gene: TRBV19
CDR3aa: CASSTTGSGANVLTF

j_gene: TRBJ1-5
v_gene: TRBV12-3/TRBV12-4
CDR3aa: CASRKWDRGRGVRNQPQHF

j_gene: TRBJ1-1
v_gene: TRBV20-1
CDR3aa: CSARGKVYTEAFF

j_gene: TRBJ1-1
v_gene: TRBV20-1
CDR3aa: CSASRRETEAFF

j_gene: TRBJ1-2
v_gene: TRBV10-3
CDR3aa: CAISESAGNFYGYTF

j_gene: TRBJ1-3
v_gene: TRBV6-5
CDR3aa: CASSSPGTIYF

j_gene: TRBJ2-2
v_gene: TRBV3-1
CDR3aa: CASSHLSGGNTGELFF

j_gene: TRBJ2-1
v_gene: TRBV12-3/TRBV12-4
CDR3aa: CASSLPPGLAGGRYNEQFF

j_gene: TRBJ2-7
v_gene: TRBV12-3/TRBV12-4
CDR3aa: CASSLRGLSYEQYF

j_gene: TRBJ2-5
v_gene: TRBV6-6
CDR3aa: CATSSGQEETQYF

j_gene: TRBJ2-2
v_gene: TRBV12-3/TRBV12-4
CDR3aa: CASTLLSGELFF

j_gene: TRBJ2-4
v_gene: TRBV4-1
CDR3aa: CASSQDTRAPPNQYF

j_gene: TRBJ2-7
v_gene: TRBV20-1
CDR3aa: CSALPGTSSYEQYF

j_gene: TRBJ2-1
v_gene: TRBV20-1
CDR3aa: CSARVSAWSYNEQFF

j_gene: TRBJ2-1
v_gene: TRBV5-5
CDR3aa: CASRLRDRPYNEQFF

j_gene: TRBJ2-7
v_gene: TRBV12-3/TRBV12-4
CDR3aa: CASSLDVTGVFYEQYF

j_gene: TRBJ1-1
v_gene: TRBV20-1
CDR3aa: CSAKTGSPYLNTEAFF

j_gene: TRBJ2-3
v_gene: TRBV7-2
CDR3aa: CASRPWGASTDTQYF

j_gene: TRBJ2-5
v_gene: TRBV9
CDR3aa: CASSPMGGTRGQTQYF

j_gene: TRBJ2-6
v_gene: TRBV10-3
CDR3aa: CAINHSSGANVLTF

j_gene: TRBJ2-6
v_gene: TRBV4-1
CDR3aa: CASSQVTTRLAPGANVPTF

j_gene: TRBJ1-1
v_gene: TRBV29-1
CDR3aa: CSVETGSTEAFF

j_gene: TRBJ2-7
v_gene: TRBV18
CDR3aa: CASSPGIHSPGEQYF

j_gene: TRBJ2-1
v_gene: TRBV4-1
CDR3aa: CASSQDVAGAYNEQFF

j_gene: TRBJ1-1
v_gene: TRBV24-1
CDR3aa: CATCGYTEAFF